One sample yielded the 30 T cell receptor beta chains listed below, sequenced in a study of blood T cells in healthy people across ages. Primed by a sample-barcoded 5' primer and a J-beta primer mix, a second PCR proceeded for about 6 to 12 cycles. TCRdb independently ran MiXCR on the 5' RACE reads; one entry per CDR3 protein. The sample has roughly 1,800,000 distinct CDR3 sequences, about 49% seen once. Material: blood. Every receptor here comes from a woman aged 40 to 55 in good health.

This chain connects TRBV4-3 to TRBJ2-3; possibly TRBD2 for D (6 bases). Germline loops: CDR1 LGHNA, CDR2 YSLEER. Trimming took 7 bases from V and 0 from J, leaving 11 bases between them. The CDR3 loop spans 14 amino acids. The CDR3 DNA is TGCGCCAGCAAAGGGAGCGGGAGCACAGATACGCAGTATTTT. This encodes CASKGSGSTDTQYF.

This chain links TRBV7-2 with TRBJ2-1; D could derive from TRBD1 or TRBD2 (6 bases each). Trimming stripped 7 bases from V and 0 bases from J, with 10 bases between. CDR1 and CDR2 from the germline V gene are SGHTA and FQGNSA. This CDR3 is 14 amino acids long. In DNA, the CDR3 is TGTGCCAGCAAATGGGGGGCCTCCTACAATGAGCAGTTCTTC. Translation gives CASKWGASYNEQFF.

J is TRBJ2-1 and V is TRBV7-3, with D tentatively TRBD1 or TRBD2 (5 bases each). This CDR3 contains 16 residues. Germline CDR1 is SGHTA and CDR2 is FQGTGA. The germline V and J ends were trimmed by 5 bases and 0 bases, with 14 bases remaining between them. The CDR3 region has the DNA TGTGCCAGCAGCCGTACTGGGGGAACCTCCTACAATGAGCAGTTCTTC. It codes for CASSRTGGTSYNEQFF.

The gene calls are TRBV18 and TRBJ2-7; D is possibly TRBD2 (6 bases). The CDR3 sequence is 13 residues long. V was shortened by 6 bases and J by 6 bases, with 15 bases between the two germline ends. Germline CDR1 and CDR2: KGHSH and LQKENI. This CDR3 reads CASSRPVEGEQYF. The CDR3 DNA sequence: TGTGCCAGCTCCCGCCCAGTGGAGGGCGAGCAGTACTTC.

Notes on this clonotype: The CDR3 ends on some other residue instead of the conserved phenylalanine or tryptophan, so this is likely a read error. V gene TRBV29-1 combines with J gene TRBJ2-7; D possibly corresponds to TRBD1 (5 bases). Germline V lookup: CDR1 SQVTM, CDR2 ANQGSEA. The CDR3 contains 12 residues. V lost 5 bases to trimming and J lost 6 bases, with 14 bases between them. The CDR3 here is CSVRLGVVEQYL. CDR3 nucleotides: TGCAGCGTTCGGTTAGGGGTGGTCGAGCAGTACTTA.

The chain links TRBV6-1 to TRBJ2-5; TRBD1 agrees at 7 bases. V was clipped by 2 bases and J by 2 bases; unmatched bases: 5. The CDR3 consists of 15 residues. Germline CDR1 and CDR2: MNHNS and SASEGT. CDR3 DNA: TGTGCCAGCAGTGAATCGACAGGGTGGCAAGAGACCCAGTACTTC. It yields the protein CASSESTGWQETQYF.

J is TRBJ2-3 and V is TRBV6-2 or TRBV6-3, with 12 nucleotides matching TRBD2. After removal of 2 bases from V and 6 bases from J, the junction contained 6 bases not matched to a gene. CDR1 MNHEY and CDR2 SVGEGT come from the germline V gene. The CDR3 runs 16 residues. Here the CDR3 reads CASSYGNLAGGDTQYF. CDR3 nucleotide sequence: TGTGCCAGCAGTTACGGAAATCTAGCGGGGGGGGATACGCAGTATTTT.

V gene TRBV3-1 combines with J gene TRBJ2-5, with D maybe TRBD2 (5 bases). Trimming left V 3 bases short and J 9 bases short, with 23 bases between. CDR3 length: 16 residues. Germline-derived CDR1 and CDR2 are LGHDT and YNNKEL (reference sequence). In nucleotides, the CDR3 is TGTGCCAGCAGCCACATTGGACGCTACATTCAGGAGGCCCAGTACTTC. Translation gives CASSHIGRYIQEAQYF.

There are a few counts of this clonotype. The rearrangement links TRBV4-1 to TRBJ2-3; TRBD1 is a possible D gene (6 bases). The V end lost 1 base, the J end lost 7 bases, and 9 bases lay between the germline ends. Germline-derived CDR1 and CDR2 are MGHRA and YSYEKL. This CDR3 contains 13 residues. This chain's CDR3 is CASSQAGVNTQYF. As DNA, the CDR3 is TGCGCCAGCAGCCAAGCAGGGGTAAATACGCAGTATTTT.

V gene TRBV7-9 combines with J gene TRBJ2-3; D might be TRBD1 (6 bases). The CDR3 contains 14 residues. Per the germline V gene, CDR1 is SEHNR and CDR2 is FQNEAQ (reference sequence). V gave up 4 bases and J gave up 3 bases, with 11 bases separating them. The CDR3 DNA is TGTGCCAGCAGCTCAGGGGTCGAGACAGATACGCAGTATTTT. It is translated as CASSSGVETDTQYF.

The chain has TRBV20-1 and TRBJ2-7; TRBD2 agrees at 13 bases. Matching the DNA end better, TRBJ2-5 makes the J call doubtful. Germline V gives CDR1 DFQATT, CDR2 SNEGSKA (reference sequence). The CDR3 is 17 residues long. The CDR3 bases are TGCAGTGCTCCGACTAGCGGGAGGACCCTGATTGGTGAGACCCAGTACTTC. It translates to CSAPTSGRTLIGETQYF.

With respect to this clonotype: One junction end disagrees with the germline gene, perhaps due to a read error. V gene TRBV13 combines with J gene TRBJ2-3; D perhaps matches TRBD1 (6 bases). The CDR3 is 13 amino acids. Germline CDR1 is PRHDT and CDR2 is FYEKMQ (reference sequence). CDR3 in DNA: TGTGCCAGCAGCCCTCGGAATAGGGACACGCGGTATTTT. Protein sequence: CASSPRNRDTRYF.

This clonotype appeared a few times. The chain recombines TRBV5-1 with TRBJ2-1, with D possibly being TRBD2 (5 bases). This CDR3 region has 14 residues. Germline V gene sequence: CDR1 SGHRS, CDR2 YFSETQ. V gave up 0 bases and J gave up 6 bases, with 10 bases separating them. The CDR3, as DNA: TGCGCCAGCAGCTTGGCCCCGGGGAGCAATGAGCAGTTCTTC. This gives the protein CASSLAPGSNEQFF.

V usage is TRBV7-3 and J usage is TRBJ1-2, with D unclear. Trimming left V 1 base short and J 8 bases short, with 11 bases between. The CDR3 consists of 13 residues. CDR1 and CDR2 from the germline V gene are SGHTA and FQGTGA. The CDR3 here is CASSLNGMGGYTF. CDR3 nucleotides: TGTGCCAGCAGCTTAAACGGGATGGGAGGCTACACCTTC.

The chain links TRBV7-3 to TRBJ2-6; D could derive from TRBD1 or TRBD2 (5 bases each). Trimming took off 2 bases at V and 2 bases at J, with 13 bases between the two ends. Germline V gene data show CDR1 as SGHTA and CDR2 as FQGTGA. The length of the CDR3 is 17 residues. CDR3 sequence (DNA): TGTGCCAGCAGCTTAGACAGTGGACTGGCTGGGGCCAACGTCCTGACTTTC. Translated: CASSLDSGLAGANVLTF.

In this sample, this clonotype turned up a few times. The J gene is TRBJ2-3, the V gene TRBV11-3, with D possibly being TRBD2 (6 bases). Trimming removed 5 bases at V and 1 base at J, with 13 bases between. Germline V gene lookup returns CDR1 SGHNT and CDR2 YENEEA. This CDR3 comprises 15 residues. CDR3 sequence: CASSGSGVGTDTQYF. CDR3 nucleotide sequence: TGTGCCAGCAGCGGTAGCGGCGTCGGCACAGATACGCAGTATTTT.

The chain employs TRBV10-2 and TRBJ2-7; TRBD2 aligns across 11 bases. The CDR3 contains 15 residues. Germline CDR1 and CDR2: WSHSY and SAAADI. Trimming cost V 7 bases and J 1 base; bases outside gene matches: 6. CDR3 in amino acids: CASKGLAGLSYEQYF. CDR3 nucleotide sequence: TGCGCCAGCAAAGGACTAGCGGGTCTTTCCTACGAGCAGTACTTC.

V gene TRBV6-5 combines with J gene TRBJ2-4; no clear D gene. This CDR3 is built from 15 residues. The germline V gene encodes CDR1 MNHEY and CDR2 SVGAGI. Trimming took 5 bases from V and 0 from J, leaving 11 bases between them. CDR3 protein: CASSPIQLAKNIQYF. The DNA of the CDR3 is TGTGCCAGCAGTCCCATTCAGCTAGCCAAAAACATTCAGTACTTC.

CDR3 region: CASSLDFLAGGGETQYF. The CDR3, as DNA: TGTGCCAGCAGCTTAGATTTCCTAGCGGGAGGAGGAGAGACCCAGTACTTC. The chain has TRBV11-2 and TRBJ2-5; TRBD2 matches 11 bases. Per the germline V gene, CDR1 is SGHAT and CDR2 is FQNNGV. Germline trimming cut 0 bases from V and 4 bases from J; bases unmatched to any gene: 7. The CDR3 loop spans 17 amino acids.

The chain carries TRBV12-3 or TRBV12-4 and TRBJ2-4, with D possibly TRBD2 on 6 matching bases. The J call is in doubt because the DNA end fits TRBJ2-7 better. The CDR3 totals 15 residues. The CDR3 bases are TGTGCCAGCAGTTTAGAGCAGGGAGGCCTGTACGAGCAGTACTTC. Translation gives CASSLEQGGLYEQYF.

The chain is built from TRBV9 and TRBJ2-5; 9 bases line up with TRBD1. With V trimmed by 2 bases and J by 5 bases, 10 bases remained unmatched. The CDR3 sequence is 16 residues long. Germline values: CDR1 SGDLS, CDR2 YYNGEE. CDR3 protein: CASSVGDRGSWETQYF. The CDR3 region has the DNA TGTGCCAGCAGCGTCGGTGACAGGGGGTCTTGGGAGACCCAGTACTTC.

This sequence joins TRBV6-1 and TRBJ2-7; TRBD1 matches at 9 bases. The CDR3 extends over 15 amino acids. CDR1 is MNHNS, CDR2 SASEGT, per germline. The V segment lost 1 base and the J segment 1 base; nucleotides outside the gene matches: 2. CDR3 loop: CASSEVGTGSYEQYF. DNA of the CDR3: TGTGCCAGCAGTGAAGTTGGGACAGGGTCCTACGAGCAGTACTTC.

This clonotype has only a few counts. The chain recombines TRBV20-1 with TRBJ2-5, with 11 bases identical to TRBD2. V dropped 3 bases and J dropped 4; count of bases not matched to a gene: 7. The CDR3 runs 15 residues. Germline assignment: CDR1 DFQATT and CDR2 SNEGSKA (reference sequence). CDR3 sequence (DNA): TGCAGTGCTAGTGCCGGGACTAGCGGATCAGAGACCCAGTACTTC. It encodes CSASAGTSGSETQYF.

The rearrangement joins TRBV27 to TRBJ2-3; TRBD2 agrees at 9 bases. Germline loops: CDR1 MNHEY, CDR2 SMNVEV (reference sequence). This CDR3 has 17 residues. Unmatched junction bases numbered 8, after V lost 1 base and J lost 3 bases. In DNA, the CDR3 is TGTGCCAGCAGTTTATTTTCTAGCGGGGTGGGGACAGATACGCAGTATTTT. Translation gives CASSLFSSGVGTDTQYF.

This clonotype was detected only a few times. The chain joins TRBV28 to TRBJ2-7; TRBD2 matches at 7 bases. With V trimmed by 8 bases and J by 3 bases, 13 bases remained unmatched. Germline V gene lookup returns CDR1 MDHEN and CDR2 SYDVKM. CDR3 size: 15 residues. CDR3 nucleotides: TGTGCCAGCGCTTCGGGGGGTAGCAAGGTCTACGAGCAGTACTTC. Translated: CASASGGSKVYEQYF.

This clonotype was observed a few times. CDR3 bases: TGTGCCAGCAGTTCGATCCAGGGATACCAAGAGACCCAGTACTTC. Its protein is CASSSIQGYQETQYF. The chain joins TRBV28 to TRBJ2-5, with D possibly TRBD1 on 5 matching bases. The length of the CDR3 is 15 residues. V lost 4 bases and J 0 bases, leaving 12 bases between the germline ends. Germline V gene data show CDR1 as MDHEN and CDR2 as SYDVKM.

This sequence joins TRBV27 and TRBJ1-6, with D uncertain. CDR3 size: 16 residues. V lost 3 bases, J lost 3 bases, and 12 bases lay in between. The V gene's germline CDR1 is MNHEY and CDR2 SMNVEV (reference sequence). The CDR3 reads CASSFSSGFYNSPLHF. CDR3 DNA: TGTGCCAGCAGTTTCTCGTCGGGCTTCTATAATTCACCCCTCCACTTT.

This rearrangement joins TRBV29-1 to TRBJ2-5, with D possibly matching TRBD2 (6 bases). Deletions cut 8 bases from V and 7 bases from J, with 17 bases between. This CDR3 contains 12 residues. Germline V gene lookup returns CDR1 SQVTM and CDR2 ANQGSEA. The CDR3 bases are TGCAGCTGCGGGACCCTGAGTGGGACCCAGTACTTC. It yields the protein CSCGTLSGTQYF.

This chain connects TRBV11-2 to TRBJ2-6; maybe TRBD1 (6 bases). Germline-derived CDR1 and CDR2 are SGHAT and FQNNGV. Trimming pared 3 bases from V and 2 bases from J, leaving 14 bases between. The CDR3 has 17 amino acids. The CDR3 loop reads CASSLAQGGTGANVLTF. The CDR3 nucleotides are TGTGCCAGCAGCTTGGCACAGGGTGGAACTGGGGCCAACGTCCTGACTTTC.

The chain combines TRBV20-1 with TRBJ1-6; TRBD1 might be the D (6 bases). Germline V gene lookup returns CDR1 DFQATT and CDR2 SNEGSKA (reference sequence). The CDR3 is made up of 14 amino acids. V dropped 6 bases and J dropped 7 bases, with 16 bases sitting between them. CDR3 sequence reads: CSAPPNRANSPLHF. The CDR3 nucleotides are TGCAGTGCGCCACCCAACAGGGCCAATTCACCCCTCCACTTT.